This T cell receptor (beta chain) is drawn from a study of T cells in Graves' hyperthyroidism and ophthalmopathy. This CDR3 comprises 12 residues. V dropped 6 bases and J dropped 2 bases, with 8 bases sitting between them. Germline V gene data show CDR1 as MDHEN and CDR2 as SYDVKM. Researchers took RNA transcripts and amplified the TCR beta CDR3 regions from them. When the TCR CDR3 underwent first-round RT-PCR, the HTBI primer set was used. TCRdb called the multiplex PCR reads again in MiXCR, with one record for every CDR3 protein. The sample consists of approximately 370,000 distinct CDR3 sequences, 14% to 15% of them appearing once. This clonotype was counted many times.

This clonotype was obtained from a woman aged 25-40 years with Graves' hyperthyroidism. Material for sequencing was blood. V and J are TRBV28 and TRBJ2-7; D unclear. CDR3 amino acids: CASRTVAYEQYF. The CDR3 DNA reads TGTGCCAGCAGAACAGTGGCCTACGAGCAGTACTTC.